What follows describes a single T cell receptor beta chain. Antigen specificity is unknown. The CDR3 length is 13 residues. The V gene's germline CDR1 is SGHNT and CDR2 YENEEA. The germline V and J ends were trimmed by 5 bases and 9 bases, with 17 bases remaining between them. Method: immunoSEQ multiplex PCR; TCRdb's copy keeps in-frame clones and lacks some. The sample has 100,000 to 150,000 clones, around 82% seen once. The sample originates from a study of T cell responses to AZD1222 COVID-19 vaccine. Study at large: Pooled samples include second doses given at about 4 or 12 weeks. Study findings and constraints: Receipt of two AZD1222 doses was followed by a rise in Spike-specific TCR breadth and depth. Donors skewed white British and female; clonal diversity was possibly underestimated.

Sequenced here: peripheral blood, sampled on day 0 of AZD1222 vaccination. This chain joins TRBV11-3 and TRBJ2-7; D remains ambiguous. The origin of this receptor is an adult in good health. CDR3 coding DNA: TGTGCCAGCAGCCCTACGCTGACCGGCGCGCAGTACTTC. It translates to CASSPTLTGAQYF. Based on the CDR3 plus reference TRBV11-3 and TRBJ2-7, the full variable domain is EAGVVQSPRYKIIEKKQPVAFWCNPISGHNTLYWYLQNLGQGPELLIRYENEEAVDDSQLPKDRFSAERLKGVDSTLKIQPAELGDSAVYLCASSPTLTGAQYFGPGTRLTVT.